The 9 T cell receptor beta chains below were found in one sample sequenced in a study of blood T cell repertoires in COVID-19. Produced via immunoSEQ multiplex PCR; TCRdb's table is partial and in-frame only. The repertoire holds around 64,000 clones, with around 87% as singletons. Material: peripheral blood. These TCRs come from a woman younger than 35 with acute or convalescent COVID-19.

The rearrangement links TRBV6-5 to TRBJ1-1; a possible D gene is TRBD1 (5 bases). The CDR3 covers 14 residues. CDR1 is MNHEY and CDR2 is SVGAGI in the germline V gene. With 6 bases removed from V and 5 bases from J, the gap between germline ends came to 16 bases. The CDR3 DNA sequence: TGTGCCAGCAGCGTTGGGGCCCGGAATACTGAAGCTTTCTTT. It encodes CASSVGARNTEAFF.

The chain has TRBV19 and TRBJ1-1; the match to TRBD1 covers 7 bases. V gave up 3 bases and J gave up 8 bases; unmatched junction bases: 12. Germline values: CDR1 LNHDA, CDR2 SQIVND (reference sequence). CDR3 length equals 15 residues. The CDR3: CASSIFGGTDREAFF. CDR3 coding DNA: TGTGCCAGTAGTATCTTCGGAGGGACAGACCGAGAAGCTTTCTTT.

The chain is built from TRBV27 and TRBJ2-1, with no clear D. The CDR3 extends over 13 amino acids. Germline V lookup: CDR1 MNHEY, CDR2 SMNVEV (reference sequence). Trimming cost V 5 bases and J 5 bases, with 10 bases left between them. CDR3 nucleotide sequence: TGTGCCAGCAGTCCCAGTAATAACAATGAGCAGTTCTTC. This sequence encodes CASSPSNNNEQFF.

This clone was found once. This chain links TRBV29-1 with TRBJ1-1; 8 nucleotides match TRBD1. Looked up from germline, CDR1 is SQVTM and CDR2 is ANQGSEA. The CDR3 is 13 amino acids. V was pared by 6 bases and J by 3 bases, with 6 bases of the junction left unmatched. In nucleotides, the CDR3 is TGCAGCGTCCGTGGACAGGGCGACACTGAAGCTTTCTTT. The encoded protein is CSVRGQGDTEAFF.

CDR3 region: CASSLGDRDPGSEQFF. Written as DNA, the CDR3 is TGTGCCAGCAGTCTAGGAGACAGGGATCCTGGGTCGGAGCAGTTCTTC. The chain couples TRBV6-6 to TRBJ2-1; 7 bases line up with TRBD1. The trim removed 5 bases at V and 10 bases at J, leaving 17 bases unmatched. The CDR3 totals 16 residues. CDR1 and CDR2 (germline): MNHNY, SVGAGI (reference sequence).

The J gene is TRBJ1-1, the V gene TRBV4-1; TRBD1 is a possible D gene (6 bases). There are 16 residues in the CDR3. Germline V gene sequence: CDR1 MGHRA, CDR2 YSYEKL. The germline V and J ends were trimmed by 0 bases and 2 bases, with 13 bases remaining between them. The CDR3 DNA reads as TGCGCCAGCAGCCAAGAATCGGGGGGCGCCAACACTGAAGCTTTCTTT. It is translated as CASSQESGGANTEAFF.

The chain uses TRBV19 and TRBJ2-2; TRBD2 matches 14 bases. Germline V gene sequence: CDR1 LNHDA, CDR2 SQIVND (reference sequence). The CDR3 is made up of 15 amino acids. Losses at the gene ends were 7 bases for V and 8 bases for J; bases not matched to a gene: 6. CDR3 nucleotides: TGTGCCAGTATTGCCGGGACTAGCGGGAGTGGGGAGCTGTTTTTT. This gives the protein CASIAGTSGSGELFF. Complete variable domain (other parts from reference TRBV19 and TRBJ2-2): DGGITQSPKYLFRKEGQNVTLSCEQNLNHDAMYWYRQDPGQGLRLIYYSQIVNDFQKGDIAEGYSVSREKKESFPLTVTSAQKNPTAFYLCASIAGTSGSGELFFGEGSRLTVL.

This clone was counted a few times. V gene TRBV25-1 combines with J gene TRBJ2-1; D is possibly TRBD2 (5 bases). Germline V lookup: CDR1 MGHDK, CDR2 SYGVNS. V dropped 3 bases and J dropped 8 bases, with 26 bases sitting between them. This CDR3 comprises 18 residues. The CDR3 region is CASSDPIRGESNSDEQFF. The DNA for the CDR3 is TGTGCCAGCAGTGACCCCATACGGGGAGAATCGAATTCGGATGAGCAGTTCTTC.

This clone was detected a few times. CDR3 amino acids: CASSLSAGGYNEQFF. The CDR3, as DNA: TGCGCCAGCAGCTTGTCAGCGGGGGGATACAATGAGCAGTTCTTC. The V call is TRBV5-1, the J call TRBJ2-1, with 9 bases aligning to TRBD2. The J segment lost 4 bases and the V segment lost 1 base, leaving 3 bases of the junction unmatched. The V gene's germline CDR1 is SGHRS and CDR2 YFSETQ. This CDR3 spans 15 amino acids.